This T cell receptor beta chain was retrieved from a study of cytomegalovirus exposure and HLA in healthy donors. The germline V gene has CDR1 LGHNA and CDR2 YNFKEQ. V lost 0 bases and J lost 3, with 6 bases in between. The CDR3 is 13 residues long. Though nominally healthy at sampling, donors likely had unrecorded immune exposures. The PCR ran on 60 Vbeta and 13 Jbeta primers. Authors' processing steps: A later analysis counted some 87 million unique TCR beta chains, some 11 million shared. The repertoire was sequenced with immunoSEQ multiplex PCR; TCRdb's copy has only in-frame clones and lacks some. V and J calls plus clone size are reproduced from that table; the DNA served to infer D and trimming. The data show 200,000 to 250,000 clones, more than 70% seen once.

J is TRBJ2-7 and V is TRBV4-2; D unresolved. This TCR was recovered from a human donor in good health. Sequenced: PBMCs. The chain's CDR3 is CASSQDWSYEQYF. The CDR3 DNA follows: TGTGCCAGCAGCCAAGATTGGAGCTACGAGCAGTACTTC.